This T cell receptor beta chain came from a study of cytomegalovirus exposure and HLA in healthy donors. Study context: Inside one of the first data releases sat about 85 million unique TCRs taken from HLA-typed donors. Findings and limits, study-wide: Certain sequence variants were highly shared and formed a cluster, and this cluster was likely a sequencing artifact. Only CMV serostatus was available as immune exposure information.

Amplification used 60 Vbeta primers and 13 Jbeta primers. TCRdb keeps only in-frame clones here, not all; method: immunoSEQ multiplex PCR. This table has around 110,000 clones, 60% to 75% appearing once. The CDR3 has 17 amino acids. The V gene's germline CDR1 is SGHRS and CDR2 YFSETQ. Unmatched junction bases numbered 11, after V lost 4 bases and J lost 8 bases. This clone was seen a handful of times. Its antigen remains unknown. The sample consisted of PBMCs. This receptor was obtained from a young man in good health and CMV-seronegative. This chain links TRBV5-1 with TRBJ2-1, with 14 nucleotides matching TRBD2. The CDR3 reads CASSQTSGRARVYEQFF. The CDR3 DNA reads as TGCGCCAGCAGCCAGACTAGCGGGAGGGCCAGGGTCTATGAGCAGTTCTTC.